The rows below give T cell receptor beta chains drawn from one sample of a study of response to subunit inactivated influenza vaccine. MiXCR, run by TCRdb on the RT-PCR reads, gives a single entry per CDR3 protein. The sample contains roughly 520,000 distinct CDR3 sequences, 25% of which appear only once. Sequences were derived from CD4+ T cells sorted from PBMCs, sampled about 5 days after vaccination. The receptors were sampled from a man aged 50-59 years who received an inactivated influenza vaccine. Each CDR3 is given with its conserved first and last residue.

j_call,cdr3_length,v_call,cdr3_aa
TRBJ2-2,16,TRBV24-1,CATSDPGQANTGELFF
TRBJ2-3,15,TRBV24-1,CATSEQGVNTDTQYF
TRBJ2-1,14,TRBV27,CASRGLAGGSEQFF
TRBJ2-7,15,TRBV10-3,CAISEDPGTGAEQYF
TRBJ2-7,16,TRBV19,CASSADPGQDTYEQYF
TRBJ1-3,13,TRBV10-3,CAIRDNSGNTIYF
TRBJ2-1,19,TRBV20-1,CSARDFSPGLASRYNEQFF
TRBJ1-6,14,TRBV20-1,CSARQGQGRDPLHF
TRBJ2-7,16,TRBV20-1,CSASISRQGPTYEQYF
TRBJ1-1,15,TRBV9,CASSVDGAANTEAFF
TRBJ1-1,14,TRBV10-3,CAINAQGGNTEAFF
TRBJ2-1,16,TRBV7-2,CASRRTLAESYNEQFF
TRBJ2-3,16,TRBV9,CASSVGAGPPTDTQYF
TRBJ2-7,14,TRBV28,CASRGRDRRYEQYF
TRBJ2-1,13,TRBV20-1,CSARDPHDNEQFF
TRBJ2-3,15,TRBV7-7,CASSLAGGDFDTQYF
TRBJ1-5,17,TRBV10-3,CAISESAGRDSNQPQHF
TRBJ1-2,13,TRBV18,CASSPQRDYGYTF
TRBJ2-7,15,TRBV7-2,CASSSLGDRGYEQYF
TRBJ2-4,15,TRBV11-2,CASSLEAAAKNIQYF
TRBJ2-6,18,TRBV6-5,CASSYFGTLSSGANVLTF
TRBJ2-3,15,TRBV12-3/TRBV12-4,CASSFSRGYRDTQYF
TRBJ1-3,14,TRBV20-1,CSARDPGTGNTIYF
TRBJ2-7,13,TRBV11-2,CASSFGLAGEQYF
TRBJ1-1,14,TRBV6-1,CASGLTGGDTEAFF
TRBJ2-1,13,TRBV5-1,CASSFHRVDEQFF
TRBJ2-1,15,TRBV3-1,CASSQVPQGGNEQFF
TRBJ2-1,16,TRBV6-8,CASSYGGDDPYNEQFF
TRBJ2-7,12,TRBV20-1,CSANRIYYEQYF
TRBJ2-2,14,TRBV10-3,CAIRGTSTTGELFF
TRBJ2-7,16,TRBV4-2,CASSPLSGQSSYEQYF
TRBJ1-5,13,TRBV6-1,CASSEAYNQPQHF
TRBJ2-7,15,TRBV7-9,CASSLLSGTTYEQYF
TRBJ2-3,17,TRBV4-2,CASSRVGGLLTTDTQYF
TRBJ2-2,14,TRBV20-1,CSARLKENTGELFF
TRBJ2-2,15,TRBV6-1,CASKVSGLGTGELFF
TRBJ2-7,11,TRBV20-1,CSGDRAYEQYF
TRBJ1-1,14,TRBV7-6,CASSPRGRGTEAFF
TRBJ2-7,16,TRBV20-1,CSAPGGTLRSSYEQYF
TRBJ1-2,14,TRBV7-9,CASSRSDRDYGYTF
TRBJ1-1,13,TRBV6-5,CASSYPGTGEAFF
TRBJ1-4,15,TRBV7-9,CASSLDPTVGEKLFF
TRBJ1-1,14,TRBV12-3/TRBV12-4,CASRTRGGNTEAFF
TRBJ1-5,14,TRBV20-1,CSVDRSYSNQPQHF
TRBJ2-7,15,TRBV2,CASSEARTGTYEQYF
TRBJ1-1,14,TRBV4-3,CASSQDRGVTEAFF
TRBJ2-5,13,TRBV20-1,CSARHRDSRTQYF
TRBJ1-1,17,TRBV7-2,CASSLATGGWMNTEAFF